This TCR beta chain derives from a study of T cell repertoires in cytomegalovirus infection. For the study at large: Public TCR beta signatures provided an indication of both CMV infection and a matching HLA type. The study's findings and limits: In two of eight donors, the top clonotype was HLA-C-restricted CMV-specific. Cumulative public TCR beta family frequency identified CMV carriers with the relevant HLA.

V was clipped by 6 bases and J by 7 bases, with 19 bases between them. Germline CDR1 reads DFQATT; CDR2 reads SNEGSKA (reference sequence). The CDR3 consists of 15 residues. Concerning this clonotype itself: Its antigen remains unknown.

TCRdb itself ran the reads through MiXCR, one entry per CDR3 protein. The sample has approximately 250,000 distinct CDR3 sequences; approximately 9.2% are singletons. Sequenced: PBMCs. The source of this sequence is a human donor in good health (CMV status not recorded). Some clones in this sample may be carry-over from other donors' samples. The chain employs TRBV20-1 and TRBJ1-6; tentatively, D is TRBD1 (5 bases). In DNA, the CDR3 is TGCAGTGCGGTTACAGGTCCCTCGGAAAATTCACCCCTCCACTTT. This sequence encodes CSAVTGPSENSPLHF.